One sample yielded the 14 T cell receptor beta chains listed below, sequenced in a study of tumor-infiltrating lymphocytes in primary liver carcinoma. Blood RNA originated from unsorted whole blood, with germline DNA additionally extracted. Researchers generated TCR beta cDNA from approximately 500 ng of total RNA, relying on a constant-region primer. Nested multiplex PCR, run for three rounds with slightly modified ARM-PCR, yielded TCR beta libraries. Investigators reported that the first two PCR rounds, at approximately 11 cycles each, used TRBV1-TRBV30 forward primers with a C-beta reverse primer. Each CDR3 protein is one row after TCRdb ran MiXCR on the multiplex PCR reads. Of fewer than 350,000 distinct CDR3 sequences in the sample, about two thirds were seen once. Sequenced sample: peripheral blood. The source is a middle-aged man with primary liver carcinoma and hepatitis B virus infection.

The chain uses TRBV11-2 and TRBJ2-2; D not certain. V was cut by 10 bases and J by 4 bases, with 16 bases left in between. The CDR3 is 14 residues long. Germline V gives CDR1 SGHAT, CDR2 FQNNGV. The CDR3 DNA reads TGTGCCAACAGTTCTATAAGAGCCACCGGGGAGCTGTTTTTT. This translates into CANSSIRATGELFF.

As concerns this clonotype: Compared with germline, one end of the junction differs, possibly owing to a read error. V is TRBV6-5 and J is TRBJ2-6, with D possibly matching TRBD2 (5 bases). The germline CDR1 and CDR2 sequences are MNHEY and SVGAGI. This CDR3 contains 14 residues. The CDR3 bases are TGTGCCAGCAGTTCCGTCGCGGAGGCCAACATCCTGACTTTC. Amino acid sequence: CASSSVAEANILTF.

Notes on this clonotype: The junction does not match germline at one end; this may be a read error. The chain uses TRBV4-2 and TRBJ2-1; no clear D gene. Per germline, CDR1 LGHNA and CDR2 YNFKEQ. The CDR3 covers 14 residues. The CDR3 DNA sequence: TGTGCCAGCAGCCAAGGGGATGGGGTTAATGAGCTGTTCTTC. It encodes CASSQGDGVNELFF.

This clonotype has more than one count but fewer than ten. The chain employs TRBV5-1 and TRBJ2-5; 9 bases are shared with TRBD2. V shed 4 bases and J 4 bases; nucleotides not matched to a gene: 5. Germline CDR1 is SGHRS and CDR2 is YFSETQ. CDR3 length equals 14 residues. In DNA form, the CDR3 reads TGCGCCAGCAGCGATGTAGCGGGAGCAGAGACCCAGTACTTC. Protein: CASSDVAGAETQYF.

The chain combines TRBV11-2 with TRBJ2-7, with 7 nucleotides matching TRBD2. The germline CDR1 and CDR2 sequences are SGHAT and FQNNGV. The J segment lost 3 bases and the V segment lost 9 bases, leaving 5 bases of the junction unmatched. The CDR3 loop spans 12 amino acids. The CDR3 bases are TGTGCCAGTACGCGGGGGTACTACGAGCAGTACTTC. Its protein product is CASTRGYYEQYF. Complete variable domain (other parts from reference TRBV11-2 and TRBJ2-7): EAGVAQSPRYKIIEKRQSVAFWCNPISGHATLYWYQQILGQGPKLLIQFQNNGVVDDSQLPKDRFSAERLKGVDSTLKIQPAKLEDSAVYLCASTRGYYEQYFGPGTRLTVT.

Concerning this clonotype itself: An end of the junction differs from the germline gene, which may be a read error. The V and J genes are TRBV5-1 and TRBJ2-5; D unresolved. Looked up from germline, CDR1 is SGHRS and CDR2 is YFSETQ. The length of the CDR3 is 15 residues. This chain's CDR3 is CANSLRQRYQETQYF. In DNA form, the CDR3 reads TGTGCCAACAGCTTGCGCCAACGGTACCAAGAGACCCAGTACTTC.

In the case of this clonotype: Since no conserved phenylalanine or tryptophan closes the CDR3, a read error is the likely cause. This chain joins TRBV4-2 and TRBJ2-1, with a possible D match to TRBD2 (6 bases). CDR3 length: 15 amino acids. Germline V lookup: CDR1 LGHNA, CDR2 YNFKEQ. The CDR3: CAISEGLSSYNEQFL. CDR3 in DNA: TGTGCCATCAGCGAAGGACTAAGCTCCTACAATGAGCAGTTCCTC.

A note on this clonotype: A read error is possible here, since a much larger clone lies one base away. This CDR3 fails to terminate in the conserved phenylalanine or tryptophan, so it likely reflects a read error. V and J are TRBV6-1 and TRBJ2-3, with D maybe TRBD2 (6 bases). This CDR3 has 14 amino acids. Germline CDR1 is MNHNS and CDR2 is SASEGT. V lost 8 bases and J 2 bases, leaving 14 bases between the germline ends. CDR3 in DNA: TGTGCCAGCTGCGTGGCGGGAAACACAGATACGCAGTATTGT. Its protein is CASCVAGNTDTQYC.

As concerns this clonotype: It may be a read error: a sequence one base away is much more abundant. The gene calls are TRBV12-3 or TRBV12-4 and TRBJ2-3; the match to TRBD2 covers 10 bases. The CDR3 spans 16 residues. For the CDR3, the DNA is TGTGACAGCAGTTCGAGCGGGAGGGCTCAAGGAGATACGCAGTATTTT. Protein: CDSSSSGRAQGDTQYF.

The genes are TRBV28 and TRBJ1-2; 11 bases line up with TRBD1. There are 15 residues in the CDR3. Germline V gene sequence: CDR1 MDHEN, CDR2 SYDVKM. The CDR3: CPISSWTGGFDGYTF. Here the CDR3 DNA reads TGTCCCATCAGTTCCTGGACAGGGGGCTTCGATGGCTACACCTTC.

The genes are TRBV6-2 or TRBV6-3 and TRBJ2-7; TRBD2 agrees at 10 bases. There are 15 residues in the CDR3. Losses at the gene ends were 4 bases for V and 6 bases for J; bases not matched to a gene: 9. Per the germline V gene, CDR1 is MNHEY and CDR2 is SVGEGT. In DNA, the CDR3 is TGTGCCAGCAGTTTGATTAGCGGGAGGTTCATCGAGCAGTACTTC. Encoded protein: CASSLISGRFIEQYF.

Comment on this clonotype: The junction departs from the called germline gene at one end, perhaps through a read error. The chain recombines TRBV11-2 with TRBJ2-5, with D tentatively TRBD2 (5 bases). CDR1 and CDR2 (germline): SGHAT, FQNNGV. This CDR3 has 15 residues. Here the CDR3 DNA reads TGTGCCAGCAGCTTAATCTGGGGAGCAAAAGAGACCCAGAACTTC. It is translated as CASSLIWGAKETQNF.

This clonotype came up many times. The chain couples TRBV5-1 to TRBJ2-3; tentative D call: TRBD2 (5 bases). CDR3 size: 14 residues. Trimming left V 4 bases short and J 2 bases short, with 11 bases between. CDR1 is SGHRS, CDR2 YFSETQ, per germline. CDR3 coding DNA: TGCGCCAGCAGCCTCCCGGGATCCACAGATACGCAGTATTTT. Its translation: CASSLPGSTDTQYF.

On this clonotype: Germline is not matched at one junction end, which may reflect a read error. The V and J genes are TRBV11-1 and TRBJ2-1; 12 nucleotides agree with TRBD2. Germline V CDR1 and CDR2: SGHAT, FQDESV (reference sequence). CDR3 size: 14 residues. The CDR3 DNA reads TGTGCCAGCAGCCCGAGACTAGCGGGAGCGCTGCAGTGCTTC. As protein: CASSPRLAGALQCF.